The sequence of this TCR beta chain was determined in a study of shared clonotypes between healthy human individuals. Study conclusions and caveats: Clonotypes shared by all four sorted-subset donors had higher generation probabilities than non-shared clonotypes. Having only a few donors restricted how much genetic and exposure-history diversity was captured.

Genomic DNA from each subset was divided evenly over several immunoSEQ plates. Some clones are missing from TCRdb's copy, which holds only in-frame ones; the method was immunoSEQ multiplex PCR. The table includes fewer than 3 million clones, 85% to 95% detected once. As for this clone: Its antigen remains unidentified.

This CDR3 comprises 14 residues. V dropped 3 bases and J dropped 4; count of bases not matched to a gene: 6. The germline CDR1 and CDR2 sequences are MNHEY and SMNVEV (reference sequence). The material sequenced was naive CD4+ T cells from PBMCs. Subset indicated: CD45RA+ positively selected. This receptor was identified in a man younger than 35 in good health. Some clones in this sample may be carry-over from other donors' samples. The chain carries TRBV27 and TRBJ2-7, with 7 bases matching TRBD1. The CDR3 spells CASSFNAGGYEQYF. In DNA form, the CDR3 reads TGTGCCAGCAGTTTTAATGCAGGGGGATACGAGCAGTACTTC.